The T cell receptor beta chain described here comes from a study of regulatory T cells in long-lasting Graves disease. To make TCR beta libraries, researchers used iRepertoire HTBI primers and Arm-PCR of CDR3 regions. Each CDR3 protein is one row after TCRdb ran MiXCR on the multiplex PCR reads. The profile covers more than 450,000 distinct CDR3 sequences, with 15% to 20% appearing a single time and 12% taken by the ten largest. The time point was: newly diagnosed GD, antithyroid drugs for less than 3 months. The authors made the TCR library using RNA they extracted from PBMCs. This clonotype occurred many times. In addition, the sample was reused for a study of T cells in Graves' hyperthyroidism and ophthalmopathy.

This TCR was sampled from a man aged 35-49 years with Graves disease. The material was peripheral blood mononuclear cells (PBMCs), obtained at new diagnosis, from a patient treated with antithyroid drugs.

The CDR3 is CASSETSNYGYTF. Here the CDR3 DNA reads TGTGCCAGCAGTGAAACATCTAACTATGGCTACACCTTC. The chain joins TRBV6-1 to TRBJ1-2; D gene uncertain. The CDR3 has 13 amino acids. CDR1 and CDR2 (germline): MNHNS, SASEGT. The germline V and J ends were trimmed by 2 bases and 0 bases, with 4 bases remaining between them.